The 30 T cell receptor beta chains reported below all come from one sample, sequenced in a study of cytomegalovirus exposure and HLA in healthy donors. With 60 Vbeta and 13 Jbeta primers, the PCR was carried out. Some clones are missing from TCRdb's copy, which holds only in-frame ones; the method was immunoSEQ multiplex PCR. The top ten hold about 7.8% of the sample, which has 95,000 to 150,000 clones, about three quarters seen once. Source material: PBMCs. These receptors were taken from a woman aged 40 to 50 in good health and CMV-seropositive.

This clone was seen more than once but under ten times. This chain connects TRBV2 to TRBJ2-7; possible D gene TRBD2, 6 bases. CDR1 and CDR2 (germline): SNHLY, FYNNEI. CDR3 length equals 13 residues. Trimming stripped 8 bases from V and 6 bases from J, with 17 bases between. The CDR3 DNA reads TGTGCCAGCGAGGGTCCGCGGGATTCCGAGCAGTACTTC. Encoded protein: CASEGPRDSEQYF.

This clone was observed a few times. The chain is built from TRBV5-8 and TRBJ1-3; 10 bases are a match to TRBD1. The germline gives CDR1 SGHTS, CDR2 YDEGEE. This CDR3 comprises 17 residues. The ends lost 4 bases at V and 0 bases at J; junction bases unmatched: 7. CDR3 DNA: TGTGCCAGCAGCCAGTTGGACAGGGGGGCCTCTGGAAACACCATATATTTT. It codes for CASSQLDRGASGNTIYF.

The chain couples TRBV21-1 to TRBJ2-4; the tabulated D call, TRBD1, remains unverified against the DNA. TRBV21-1 is a recognized pseudogene. CDR3 length: 21 residues. The CDR3 DNA reads TGTGCCAGCAGCAAAGTCAAGAGGAGACAGGGGAGGCGGGCAGCCAAAAACATTCAGTACTTC. Amino acid sequence: CASSKVKRRQGRRAAKNIQYF.

The rearrangement joins TRBV5-6 to TRBJ2-5, with D possibly matching TRBD1 (7 bases). Germline V lookup: CDR1 SGHDT, CDR2 YYEEEE. The CDR3 has 15 amino acids. The ends were cut back, 7 bases at V and 2 bases at J, with 18 bases in the middle. The CDR3 sequence: CASAKQGRGQETQYF. Here the CDR3 DNA reads TGTGCCAGCGCCAAACAGGGGCGGGGACAAGAGACCCAGTACTTC. The entire variable domain, with the rest obtained from reference TRBV5-6 and TRBJ2-5, is as follows: DAGVTQSPTHLIKTRGQQVTLRCSPKSGHDTVSWYQQALGQGPQFIFQYYEEEERQRGNFPDRFSGHQFPNYSSELNVNALLLGDSALYLCASAKQGRGQETQYFGPGTRLLVL.

The chain couples TRBV11-3 to TRBJ2-1; 7 positions agree with TRBD1. The V segment lost 0 bases and the J segment 10 bases; nucleotides outside the gene matches: 6. The CDR3 runs to 14 residues. CDR1 and CDR2 from the germline V gene are SGHNT and YENEEA. The CDR3 here is CASSLDGSRGEQFF. As DNA, the CDR3 is TGTGCCAGCAGCTTAGATGGTAGCAGGGGGGAGCAGTTCTTC.

In its sample, this clone was seen a few times. V is TRBV25-1 and J is TRBJ1-2; possible D gene TRBD1, 6 bases. V dropped 3 bases and J dropped 7 bases, with 15 bases sitting between them. Germline V gene sequence: CDR1 MGHDK, CDR2 SYGVNS. The CDR3 is made up of 14 amino acids. The CDR3 region has the DNA TGTGCCAGCAGTGATTCGGGGGGCGCGCGTGGCTACACCTTC. Translation: CASSDSGGARGYTF.

The chain combines TRBV5-1 with TRBJ2-5; the D is unclear. Germline-derived CDR1 and CDR2 are SGHRS and YFSETQ. The CDR3 has 14 residues. Trimming took 0 bases from V and 3 from J, leaving 9 bases between them. The CDR3: CASSLGLLEETQYF. The CDR3 DNA reads TGCGCCAGCAGCTTGGGGCTGCTAGAAGAGACCCAGTACTTC.

The genes are TRBV15 and TRBJ1-1; 8 bases map to TRBD1. The CDR3 extends over 16 amino acids. CDR1 is LNHNV, CDR2 YYDKDF, per germline (reference sequence). Trimming cost V 5 bases and J 5 bases; bases outside gene matches: 13. The DNA of the CDR3 is TGTGCCACCAGCCCCTCCCGGCAGGGGGCTACGACTGAAGCTTTCTTT. This sequence encodes CATSPSRQGATTEAFF.

The chain uses TRBV11-2 and TRBJ2-7; the match to TRBD1 covers 12 bases. CDR3 length: 16 amino acids. Trimming cost V 4 bases and J 7 bases; bases outside gene matches: 11. Per the germline V gene, CDR1 is SGHAT and CDR2 is FQNNGV. CDR3: CASSWGAGTGGGEQYF. CDR3 in DNA: TGTGCCAGCAGCTGGGGGGCCGGGACAGGGGGCGGGGAGCAGTACTTC.

This sequence joins TRBV18 and TRBJ2-3; a weak D match, TRBD1 (5 bases). CDR3 size: 16 residues. The V gene's germline CDR1 is KGHSH and CDR2 LQKENI. Between the trimmed V and J ends, which lost 3 bases and 1 base, there was a span of 14 bases. DNA for the CDR3: TGTGCCAGCTCACCCGCCGCCAGGGTGGGCACAGATACGCAGTATTTT. Residues: CASSPAARVGTDTQYF.

The chain links TRBV6-6 to TRBJ2-7; 7 bases line up with TRBD1. The germline V gene has CDR1 MNHNY and CDR2 SVGAGI (reference sequence). CDR3 length: 15 amino acids. The trim removed 6 bases at V and 2 bases at J, leaving 10 bases unmatched. Here the CDR3 reads CASSSGTALPYEQYF. CDR3 DNA: TGTGCCAGCAGCTCCGGGACAGCGCTTCCCTACGAGCAGTACTTC.

The V gene is TRBV2, the J gene TRBJ2-7; 13 bases line up with TRBD2. With 6 bases clipped from V and 2 bases from J, the junction kept 4 bases outside the gene matches. This CDR3 is built from 15 residues. Per the germline V gene, CDR1 is SNHLY and CDR2 is FYNNEI. CDR3 DNA: TGTGCCAGCAGGGCAGGACTAGCGGGGGCCTACGAGCAGTACTTC. Protein sequence: CASRAGLAGAYEQYF.

This clone occurred a few times. The gene calls are TRBV7-8 and TRBJ2-1; TRBD1 agrees at 7 bases. The CDR3 is 16 amino acids. V trimming: 4 bases; J trimming: 5 bases; junction bases outside the gene matches: 11. CDR1 and CDR2 (germline): SGHVS, FQNEAQ. CDR3 bases: TGTGCCAGCAGCTCATGGGACAGAACTATGAACAATGAGCAGTTCTTC. Translated, it gives CASSSWDRTMNNEQFF.

The DNA for the CDR3 is TGTGCCAGCAGCTTGGCCGGTGGGACTAGCTTCAATGAGCAGTTCTTC. It translates to CASSLAGGTSFNEQFF. The chain joins TRBV5-4 to TRBJ2-1; 9 bases align to TRBD2. The CDR3 extends over 16 amino acids. J gave up 6 bases and V 0 bases, and 7 bases lay outside the gene matches. Germline CDR1 reads SGHNT; CDR2 reads YYREEE (reference sequence).

This chain connects TRBV9 to TRBJ2-5; a weak D match, TRBD1 (8 bases). V was clipped by 4 bases and J by 5 bases, with 18 bases between them. The CDR3 totals 15 residues. Germline assignment: CDR1 SGDLS and CDR2 YYNGEE. CDR3 protein: CASSPNRGGWETQYF. The CDR3, as DNA: TGTGCCAGCAGCCCAAACAGGGGGGGTTGGGAGACCCAGTACTTC. Full variable domain (outside the CDR3, taken from reference TRBV9 and TRBJ2-5): DSGVTQTPKHLITATGQRVTLRCSPRSGDLSVYWYQQSLDQGLQFLIQYYNGEERAKGNILERFSAQQFPDLHSELNLSSLELGDSALYFCASSPNRGGWETQYFGPGTRLLVL.

The chain carries TRBV5-1 and TRBJ2-3, with 7 bases aligning to TRBD2. Germline lookup yields CDR1 SGHRS and CDR2 YFSETQ. V lost 7 bases and J lost 0; bases outside the gene matches: 11. The CDR3 length is 16 residues. In DNA, the CDR3 is TGCGCCAGCTCTGGGAATTGGGGAGGGAGCACAGATACGCAGTATTTT. Amino acid sequence: CASSGNWGGSTDTQYF.

V and J are TRBV9 and TRBJ2-7; the D is unclear. Germline assignment: CDR1 SGDLS and CDR2 YYNGEE. Between the trimmed V and J ends, which lost 1 base and 6 bases, there was a span of 11 bases. The CDR3 totals 13 residues. The DNA for the CDR3 is TGTGCCAGCAGCGTATATCCACAGACCGAGCAGTACTTC. Its protein product is CASSVYPQTEQYF.

This rearrangement joins TRBV6-1 to TRBJ1-5; 7 nucleotides agree with TRBD1. The CDR3 runs 13 residues. Per germline, CDR1 MNHNS and CDR2 SASEGT. Trimming removed 3 bases from V and 7 bases from J; junction bases left unmatched: 3. The CDR3 loop reads CASSEYRGQPQHF. For the CDR3, the DNA is TGTGCCAGCAGTGAGTACAGGGGCCAGCCCCAGCATTTT.

This clone was detected a few times. The V call is TRBV5-6, the J call TRBJ2-2; 8 nucleotides align to TRBD2. J was trimmed by 5 bases and V by 1 base; bases with no gene match: 10. Germline V gene lookup returns CDR1 SGHDT and CDR2 YYEEEE. The CDR3 has 17 amino acids. The CDR3 DNA sequence: TGTGCCAGCAGCTTGAGAGGGACTAGTCTCAGGACCGGGGAGCTGTTTTTT. Its protein is CASSLRGTSLRTGELFF.

The chain carries TRBV10-3 and TRBJ1-1; TRBD1 is a possible D gene (5 bases). CDR1 and CDR2 from the germline V gene are ENHRY and SYGVKD. Deletions cut 2 bases from V and 6 bases from J, with 10 bases between. The CDR3 has 13 residues. The CDR3 DNA reads as TGTGCCATCAGTGAGCTAGGCAGGGCTGAAGCTTTCTTT. It translates to CAISELGRAEAFF.

With regard to this clone: The same CDR3 is also encoded by other DNA sequences in this sample. The chain combines TRBV6-5 with TRBJ1-2; TRBD1 matches 7 bases. This CDR3 comprises 13 residues. Germline V gene lookup returns CDR1 MNHEY and CDR2 SVGAGI. The junction had 3 bases not matched to a gene; V was cut back by 6 bases and J by 2 bases. The CDR3 DNA is TGTGCCAGCAGACGGGACAGCAACTATGGCTACACCTTC. This codes for CASRRDSNYGYTF.

The chain couples TRBV9 to TRBJ2-1, with 8 bases fitting TRBD1. Trimming cost V 3 bases and J 5 bases; bases outside gene matches: 7. This CDR3 is built from 15 residues. Germline CDR1 SGDLS, CDR2 YYNGEE. CDR3 in amino acids: CASSGSTGGDNEQFF. In nucleotides, the CDR3 is TGTGCCAGCAGCGGAAGCACAGGGGGTGACAATGAGCAGTTCTTC.

This chain links TRBV7-8 with TRBJ1-1; a possible D gene is TRBD1 (6 bases). CDR3 length equals 15 residues. With 5 bases removed from V and 5 bases from J, the gap between germline ends came to 18 bases. CDR1 is SGHVS, CDR2 FQNEAQ, per germline. Here the CDR3 DNA reads TGTGCCAGCAGCCCTAGGGGGACCGAGCCGACTGAAGCTTTCTTT. Its translation is CASSPRGTEPTEAFF. Full variable domain (missing parts from reference TRBV7-8 and TRBJ1-1): GAGVSQSPRYKVAKRGQDVALRCDPISGHVSLFWYQQALGQGPEFLTYFQNEAQLDKSGLPSDRFFAERPEGSVSTLKIQRTQQEDSAVYLCASSPRGTEPTEAFFGQGTRLTVV.

This clone was seen only once. The chain links TRBV7-6 to TRBJ2-7; 8 positions agree with TRBD1. V gave up 5 bases and J gave up 6 bases; unmatched junction bases: 6. The CDR3 runs to 13 residues. Germline values: CDR1 SGHVS, CDR2 FNYEAQ. The DNA for the CDR3 is TGTGCCAGCAGCCGCGGACAGGGAACCGAGCAGTACTTC. Amino acid sequence: CASSRGQGTEQYF.

The chain has TRBV7-2 and TRBJ2-1; TRBD2 agrees at 7 bases. This CDR3 spans 15 amino acids. CDR1 is SGHTA and CDR2 is FQGNSA in the germline V gene. V dropped 2 bases and J dropped 8; count of bases not matched to a gene: 9. CDR3 sequence: CASSLQGRGVDEQFF. CDR3 DNA: TGTGCCAGCAGCTTACAGGGCCGGGGGGTTGATGAGCAGTTCTTC.

The rearrangement joins TRBV2 to TRBJ2-3; D call uncertain. Germline values: CDR1 SNHLY, CDR2 FYNNEI. Trimming took off 2 bases at V and 1 base at J, with 10 bases between the two ends. The CDR3 consists of 15 residues. The chain's CDR3 is CASSERLLRTDTQYF. The CDR3 DNA is TGTGCCAGCAGTGAACGATTACTACGCACAGATACGCAGTATTTT.

The V gene is TRBV5-4, the J gene TRBJ1-3; 9 nucleotides match TRBD1. CDR1 and CDR2 (germline): SGHNT, YYREEE (reference sequence). Trimming cost V 4 bases and J 1 base; bases outside gene matches: 6. The CDR3 is 16 residues long. DNA for the CDR3: TGTGCCAGCAGCCGGACAGGGGCGACTTCTGGAAACACCATATATTTT. Its protein is CASSRTGATSGNTIYF.

This clone was observed a few times. The chain has TRBV18 and TRBJ1-5; perhaps TRBD1 as D (5 bases). This CDR3 is built from 13 residues. Germline assignment: CDR1 KGHSH and CDR2 LQKENI. The V end was cut by 3 bases, the J end by 6 bases, with 9 bases between. The CDR3 here is CASSPPGGQPQHF. Here the CDR3 DNA reads TGTGCCAGCTCACCTCCGGGGGGTCAGCCCCAGCATTTT.

The rearrangement links TRBV9 to TRBJ1-2; D might be TRBD1 (6 bases). The V gene's germline CDR1 is SGDLS and CDR2 YYNGEE. The CDR3 spans 15 residues. The germline V and J ends were trimmed by 6 bases and 4 bases, with 19 bases remaining between them. Here the CDR3 reads CASTSITGTTYGYTF. Here the CDR3 DNA reads TGTGCCAGCACCTCAATAACAGGGACGACCTATGGCTACACCTTC. Drawing the rest from reference TRBV9 and TRBJ1-2, the complete variable domain is DSGVTQTPKHLITATGQRVTLRCSPRSGDLSVYWYQQSLDQGLQFLIQYYNGEERAKGNILERFSAQQFPDLHSELNLSSLELGDSALYFCASTSITGTTYGYTFGSGTRLTVV.

The V call is TRBV7-3, the J call TRBJ1-6; 9 bases agree with TRBD1. Trimming removed 5 bases from V and 3 bases from J; junction bases left unmatched: 2. Germline CDR1 reads SGHTA; CDR2 reads FQGTGA. There are 15 residues in the CDR3. CDR3 in amino acids: CASSPTGGYNSPLHF. CDR3 in DNA: TGTGCCAGCAGCCCGACAGGGGGCTATAATTCACCCCTCCACTTT.